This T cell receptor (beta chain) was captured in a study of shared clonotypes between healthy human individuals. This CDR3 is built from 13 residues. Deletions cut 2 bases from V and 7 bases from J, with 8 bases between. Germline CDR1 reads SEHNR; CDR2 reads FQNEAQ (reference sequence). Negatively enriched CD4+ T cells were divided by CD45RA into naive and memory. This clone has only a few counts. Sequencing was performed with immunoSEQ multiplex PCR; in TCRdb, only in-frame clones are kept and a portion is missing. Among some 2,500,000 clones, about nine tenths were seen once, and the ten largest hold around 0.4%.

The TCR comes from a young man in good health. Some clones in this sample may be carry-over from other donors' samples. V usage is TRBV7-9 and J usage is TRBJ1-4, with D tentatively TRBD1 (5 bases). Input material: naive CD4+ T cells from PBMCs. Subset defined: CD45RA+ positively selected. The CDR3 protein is CASSLIRGEKLFF. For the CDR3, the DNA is TGTGCCAGCAGCTTAATAAGGGGTGAAAAACTGTTTTTT.